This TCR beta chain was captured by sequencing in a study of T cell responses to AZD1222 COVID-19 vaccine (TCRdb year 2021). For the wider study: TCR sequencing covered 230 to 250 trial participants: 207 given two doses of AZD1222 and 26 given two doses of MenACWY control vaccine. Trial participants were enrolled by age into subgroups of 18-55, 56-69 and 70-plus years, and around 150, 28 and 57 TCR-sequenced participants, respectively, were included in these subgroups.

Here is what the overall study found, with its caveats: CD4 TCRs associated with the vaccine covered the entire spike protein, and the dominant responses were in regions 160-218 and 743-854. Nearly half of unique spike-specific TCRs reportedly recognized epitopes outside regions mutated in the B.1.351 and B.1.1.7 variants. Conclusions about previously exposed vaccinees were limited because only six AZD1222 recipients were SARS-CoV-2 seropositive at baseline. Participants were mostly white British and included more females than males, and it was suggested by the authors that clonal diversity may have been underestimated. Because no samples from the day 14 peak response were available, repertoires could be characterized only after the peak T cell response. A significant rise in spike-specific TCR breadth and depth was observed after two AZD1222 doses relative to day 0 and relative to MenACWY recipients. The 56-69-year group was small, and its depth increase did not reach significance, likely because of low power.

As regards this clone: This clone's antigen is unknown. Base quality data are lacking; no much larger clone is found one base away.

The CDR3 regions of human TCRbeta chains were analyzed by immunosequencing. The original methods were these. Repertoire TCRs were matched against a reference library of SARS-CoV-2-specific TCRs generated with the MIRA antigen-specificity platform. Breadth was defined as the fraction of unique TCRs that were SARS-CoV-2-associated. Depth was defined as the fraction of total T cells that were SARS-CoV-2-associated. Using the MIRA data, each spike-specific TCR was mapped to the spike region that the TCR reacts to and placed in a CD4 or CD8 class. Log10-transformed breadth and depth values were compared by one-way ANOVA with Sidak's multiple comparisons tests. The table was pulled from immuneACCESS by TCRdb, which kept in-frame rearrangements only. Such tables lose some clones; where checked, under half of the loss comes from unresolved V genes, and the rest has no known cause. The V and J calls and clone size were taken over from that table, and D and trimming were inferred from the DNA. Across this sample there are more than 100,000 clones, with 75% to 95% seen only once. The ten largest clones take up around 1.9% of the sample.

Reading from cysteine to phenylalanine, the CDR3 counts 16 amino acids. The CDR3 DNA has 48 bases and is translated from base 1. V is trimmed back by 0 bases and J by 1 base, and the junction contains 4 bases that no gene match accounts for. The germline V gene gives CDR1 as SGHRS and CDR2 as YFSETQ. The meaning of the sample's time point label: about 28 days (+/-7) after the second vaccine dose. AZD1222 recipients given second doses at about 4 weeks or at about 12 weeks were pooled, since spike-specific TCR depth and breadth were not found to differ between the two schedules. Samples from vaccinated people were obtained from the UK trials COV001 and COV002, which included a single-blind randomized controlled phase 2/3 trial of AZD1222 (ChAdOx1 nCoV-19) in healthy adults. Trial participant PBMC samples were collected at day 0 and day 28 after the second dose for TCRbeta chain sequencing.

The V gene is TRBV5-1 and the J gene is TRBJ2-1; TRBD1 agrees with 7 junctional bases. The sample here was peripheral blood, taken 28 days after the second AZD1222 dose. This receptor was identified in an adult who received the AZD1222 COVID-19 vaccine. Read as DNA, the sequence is TGCGCCAGCAGCTTGGAGGCAGGGGGATCCTACAATGAGCAGTTCTTC. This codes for CASSLEAGGSYNEQFF. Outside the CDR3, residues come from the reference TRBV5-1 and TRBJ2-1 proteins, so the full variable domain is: KAGVTQTPRYLIKTRGQQVTLSCSPISGHRSVSWYQQTPGQGLQFLFEYFSETQRNKGNFPGRFSGRQFSNSRSEMNVSTLELGDSALYLCASSLEAGGSYNEQFFGPGTRLTVL.